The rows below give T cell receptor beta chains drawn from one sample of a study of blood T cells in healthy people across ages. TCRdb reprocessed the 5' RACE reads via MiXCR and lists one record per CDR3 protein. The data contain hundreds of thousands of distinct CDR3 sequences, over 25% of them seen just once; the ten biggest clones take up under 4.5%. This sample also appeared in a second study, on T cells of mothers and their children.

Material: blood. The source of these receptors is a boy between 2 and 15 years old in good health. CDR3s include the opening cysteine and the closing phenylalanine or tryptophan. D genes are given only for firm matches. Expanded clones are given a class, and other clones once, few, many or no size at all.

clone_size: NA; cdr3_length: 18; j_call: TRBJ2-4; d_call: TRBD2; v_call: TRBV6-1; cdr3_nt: TGTGCCAGCAGTGAAGCCCCCGTCGGTAGCGGGAAGTACGGCATTCAGTACTTC; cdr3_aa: CASSEAPVGSGKYGIQYF
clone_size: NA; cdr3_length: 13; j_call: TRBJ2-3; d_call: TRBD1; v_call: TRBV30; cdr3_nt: TGTGCCTGGATGATTTCAGGGGGCAATACGCAGTATTTT; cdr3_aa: CAWMISGGNTQYF
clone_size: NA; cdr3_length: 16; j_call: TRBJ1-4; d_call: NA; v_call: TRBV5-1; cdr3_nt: TGCGCCAGCAGCCCCGGGCAGGGGACAACTAATGAAAAACTGTTTTTT; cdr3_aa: CASSPGQGTTNEKLFF
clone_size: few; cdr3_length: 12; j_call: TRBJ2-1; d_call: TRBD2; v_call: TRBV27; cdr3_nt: TGTGCCAGCAGTCCGACTAGCGGGGCGCAGTTCTTC; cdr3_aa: CASSPTSGAQFF
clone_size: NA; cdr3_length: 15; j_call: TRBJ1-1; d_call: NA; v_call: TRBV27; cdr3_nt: TGTGCCAGCAGTTTATCGGGCCAGCCGAACACTGAAGCTTTCTTT; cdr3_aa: CASSLSGQPNTEAFF
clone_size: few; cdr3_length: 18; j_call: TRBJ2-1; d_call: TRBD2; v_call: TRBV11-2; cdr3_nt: TGTGCCAGCACCCTTGCCTTCGGGACTAGCGGGTGGTACAATGAGCAGTTCTTC; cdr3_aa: CASTLAFGTSGWYNEQFF
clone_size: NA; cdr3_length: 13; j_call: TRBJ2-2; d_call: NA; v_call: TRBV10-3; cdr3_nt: TGTGCCATCGGGGGGCGTAGATCCGGGGAGCTGTTTTTT; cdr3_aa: CAIGGRRSGELFF
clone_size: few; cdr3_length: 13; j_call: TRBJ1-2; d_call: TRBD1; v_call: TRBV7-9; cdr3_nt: TGTGCCAGCAGCTTATCCGGACAGGGGGCCAACACCTTC; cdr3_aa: CASSLSGQGANTF
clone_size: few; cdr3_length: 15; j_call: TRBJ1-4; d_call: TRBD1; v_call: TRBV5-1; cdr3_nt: TGCGCCAGCAGTAAGGACAGGGACCGGGGTGAAAAACTGTTTTTT; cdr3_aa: CASSKDRDRGEKLFF
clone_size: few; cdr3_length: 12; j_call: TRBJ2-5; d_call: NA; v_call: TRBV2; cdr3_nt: TGTGCCAGCTCGCGGCAACAAGAGACCCAGTACTTC; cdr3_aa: CASSRQQETQYF
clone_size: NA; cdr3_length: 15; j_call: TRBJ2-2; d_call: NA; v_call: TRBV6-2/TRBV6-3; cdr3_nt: TGTGCCAGCAGTGGACTTAACGGGCGCACCGGGGAGCTGTTTTTT; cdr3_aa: CASSGLNGRTGELFF
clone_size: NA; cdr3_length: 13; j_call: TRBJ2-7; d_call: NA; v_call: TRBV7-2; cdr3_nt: TGTGCCAGCAGCCGCCGGGGACGGGACGAGCAGTACTTC; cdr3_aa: CASSRRGRDEQYF
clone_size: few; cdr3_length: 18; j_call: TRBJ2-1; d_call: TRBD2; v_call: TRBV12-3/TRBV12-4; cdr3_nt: TGTGCCAGCAGTTTATCAACTAGCGGGAGGGTATCCTACAATGAGCAGTTCTTC; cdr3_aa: CASSLSTSGRVSYNEQFF
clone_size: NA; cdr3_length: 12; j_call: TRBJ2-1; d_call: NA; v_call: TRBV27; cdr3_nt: TGTGCCAGCAGTCCTATAGGGATGGGGCAGTTCTTC; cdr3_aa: CASSPIGMGQFF
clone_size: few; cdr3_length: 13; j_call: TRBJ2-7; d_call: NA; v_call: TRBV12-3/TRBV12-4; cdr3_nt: TGTGCCAGCAGTCCGGGGACTCGGAGAGAGCAGTACTTC; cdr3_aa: CASSPGTRREQYF
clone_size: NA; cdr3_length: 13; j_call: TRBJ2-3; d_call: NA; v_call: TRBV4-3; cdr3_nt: TGCGCCAGCAGCGTCGGAGTGGCAGATACGCAGTATTTT; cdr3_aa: CASSVGVADTQYF
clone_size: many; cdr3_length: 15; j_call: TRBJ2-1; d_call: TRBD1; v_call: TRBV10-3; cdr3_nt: TGTGCCATCAGCCCCCGGGCACAGGGGCCCAATGAGCAGTTCTTC; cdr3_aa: CAISPRAQGPNEQFF
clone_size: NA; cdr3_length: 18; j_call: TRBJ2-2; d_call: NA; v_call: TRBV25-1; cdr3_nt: TGTGCCAGCAGTGATGAGATACCCGTGGAGGGAACCACCGGGGAGCTGTTTTTT; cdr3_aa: CASSDEIPVEGTTGELFF
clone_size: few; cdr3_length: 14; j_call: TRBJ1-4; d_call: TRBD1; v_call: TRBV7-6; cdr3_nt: TGTGCCAGCGGACAGGGGGTAATGGATGAAAAACTGTTTTTT; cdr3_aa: CASGQGVMDEKLFF
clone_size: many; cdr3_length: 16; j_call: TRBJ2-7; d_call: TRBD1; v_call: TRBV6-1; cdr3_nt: TGTGCCAGCAGTGAAGCGCTCGGGACAGCCTCCTACGAGCAGTACTTC; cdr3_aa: CASSEALGTASYEQYF
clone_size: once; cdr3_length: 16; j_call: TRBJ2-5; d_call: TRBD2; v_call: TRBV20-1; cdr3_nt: TGCAGTGCTAGAGGGGGGACTAGTGGAACCCAAGAGACCCAGTACTTC; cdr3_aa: CSARGGTSGTQETQYF
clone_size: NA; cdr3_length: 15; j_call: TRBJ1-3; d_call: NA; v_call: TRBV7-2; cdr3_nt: TGTGCCAGCAGCTTAGTAGGGGGTTCTGGAAACACCATATATTTT; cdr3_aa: CASSLVGGSGNTIYF